The 14 T cell receptor beta chains presented below share a single source sample, sequenced in a study of blood T cell repertoires in COVID-19. Clones were sequenced by immunoSEQ multiplex PCR, and TCRdb holds only the in-frame ones, with some missing. The data contain around 41,000 clones, about nine tenths of them singletons. The sample consisted of peripheral blood. The receptors originated from a woman aged 25 to 45 in a cohort sampled during active COVID-19.

This chain links TRBV28 with TRBJ2-7; TRBD2 aligns across 16 bases. This CDR3 region has 21 residues. V trimming: 6 bases; J trimming: 0 bases; junction bases outside the gene matches: 17. Germline V lookup: CDR1 MDHEN, CDR2 SYDVKM. The CDR3 region is CASSAGTSGRVLPLSSYEQYF. Written as DNA, the CDR3 is TGTGCCAGCAGCGCTGGGACTAGCGGGAGGGTCCTTCCCCTAAGCTCCTACGAGCAGTACTTC.

V gene TRBV18 combines with J gene TRBJ2-1, with 10 bases fitting TRBD2. Germline V CDR1 and CDR2: KGHSH, LQKENI. The ends lost 6 bases at V and 4 bases at J; junction bases unmatched: 6. The CDR3 totals 15 residues. The CDR3 region has the DNA TGTGCCAGCTCCCAGAGTAGCGGGAGGTACAATGAGCAGTTCTTC. Translation gives CASSQSSGRYNEQFF.

The chain couples TRBV4-1 to TRBJ1-2, with D unclear. Trimming stripped 1 base from V and 2 bases from J, with 8 bases between. The germline CDR1 and CDR2 sequences are MGHRA and YSYEKL. The CDR3 length is 14 residues. DNA of the CDR3: TGCGCCAGCAGCCAAGGGTTAGTGAACTATGGCTACACCTTC. Its protein product is CASSQGLVNYGYTF.

The chain combines TRBV7-3 with TRBJ2-1; 11 bases map to TRBD2. This CDR3 region has 16 residues. Germline trimming cut 4 bases from V and 4 bases from J; bases unmatched to any gene: 6. Germline V lookup: CDR1 SGHTA, CDR2 FQGTGA. The DNA of the CDR3 is TGTGCCAGCAGCTCCTTCACTAGCGGGGGTTACAATGAGCAGTTCTTC. This encodes CASSSFTSGGYNEQFF.

The chain combines TRBV28 with TRBJ1-5, with D maybe TRBD1 (5 bases). This CDR3 region has 13 residues. The germline V gene encodes CDR1 MDHEN and CDR2 SYDVKM. Trimming cost V 4 bases and J 10 bases, with 14 bases left between them. CDR3 in DNA: TGTGCCAGCAGTTCTCAGGGCAGGCTACCCCAGCATTTT. It encodes CASSSQGRLPQHF.

The rearrangement joins TRBV5-1 to TRBJ1-4; 7 bases line up with TRBD1. Trimming removed 3 bases from V and 2 bases from J; junction bases left unmatched: 1. Per germline, CDR1 SGHRS and CDR2 YFSETQ. The CDR3 spans 14 residues. The CDR3 nucleotides read TGCGCCAGCAGCTCGGGACAGACTAATGAAAAACTGTTTTTT. Residues: CASSSGQTNEKLFF.

Here the CDR3 DNA reads TGTGCCAGCAGCCAGGGGACAGGGCCCTACAATGAGCAGTTCTTC. Protein product: CASSQGTGPYNEQFF. The genes are TRBV4-2 and TRBJ2-1, with 9 bases identical to TRBD1. Germline trimming cut 3 bases from V and 2 bases from J; bases unmatched to any gene: 2. The CDR3 sequence is 15 residues long. Germline-derived CDR1 and CDR2 are LGHNA and YNFKEQ.

This sequence joins TRBV24-1 and TRBJ1-2, with 9 positions matching TRBD1. V lost 6 bases, J lost 5 bases, and 6 bases stayed unmatched. The CDR3 consists of 14 residues. Germline loops: CDR1 KGHDR, CDR2 SFDVKD. CDR3: CATSPGTGIYGYTF. DNA of the CDR3: TGTGCCACCAGTCCCGGGACAGGGATATATGGCTACACCTTC.

The chain couples TRBV24-1 to TRBJ2-1; 11 bases align to TRBD2. CDR1 is KGHDR, CDR2 SFDVKD, per germline. The CDR3 length is 17 residues. With 4 bases clipped from V and 6 bases from J, the junction kept 10 bases outside the gene matches. The CDR3 region is CATSDHKLAGAPNEQFF. The DNA for the CDR3 is TGTGCCACCAGTGACCATAAACTAGCGGGAGCCCCCAATGAGCAGTTCTTC.

This clone occurred a few times. This chain uses TRBV18 with TRBJ1-3; D perhaps matches TRBD1 (5 bases). Trimming removed 0 bases at V and 6 bases at J, with 9 bases between. In germline, CDR1 is KGHSH, CDR2 LQKENI. The CDR3 totals 14 residues. CDR3 region: CASSPPGQKNTIYF. Here the CDR3 DNA reads TGTGCCAGCTCACCACCGGGGCAGAAAAACACCATATATTTT.

The chain uses TRBV5-1 and TRBJ1-2; 8 bases agree with TRBD1. The germline V gene has CDR1 SGHRS and CDR2 YFSETQ. The CDR3 contains 14 residues. V lost 1 base to trimming and J lost 8 bases; unmatched junction nucleotides: 7. CDR3 sequence: CASSLNGQGGGYTF. Written as DNA, the CDR3 is TGCGCCAGCAGCTTGAACGGACAGGGAGGGGGCTACACCTTC.

The sample holds a few counts of this clone. The chain is built from TRBV6-5 and TRBJ1-1; no reliable D call. The germline V and J ends were trimmed by 6 bases and 0 bases, with 11 bases remaining between them. The CDR3 has 14 residues. The germline V gene has CDR1 MNHEY and CDR2 SVGAGI. This CDR3 reads CASRKRVVNTEAFF. In DNA form, the CDR3 reads TGTGCCAGCAGAAAACGGGTGGTGAACACTGAAGCTTTCTTT.

The chain carries TRBV13 and TRBJ2-2; TRBD2 matches 8 bases. The CDR3 runs 14 residues. Per germline, CDR1 PRHDT and CDR2 FYEKMQ (reference sequence). The V and J ends lost 2 bases and 7 bases, in that order; junction bases with no gene match: 3. The CDR3 reads CASSLKLAVGELFF. DNA for the CDR3: TGTGCCAGCAGCTTAAAACTAGCGGTCGGGGAGCTGTTTTTT.

This chain links TRBV19 with TRBJ1-1; the match to TRBD1 covers 10 bases. CDR3 size: 13 residues. V shed 5 bases, J shed 4 bases, and the junction held 1 base outside the gene matches. Germline V lookup: CDR1 LNHDA, CDR2 SQIVND (reference sequence). In nucleotides, the CDR3 is TGTGCCAGTAGTGGGACAGGGGTCACTGAAGCTTTCTTT. This encodes CASSGTGVTEAFF. Complete variable domain (other parts from reference TRBV19 and TRBJ1-1): DGGITQSPKYLFRKEGQNVTLSCEQNLNHDAMYWYRQDPGQGLRLIYYSQIVNDFQKGDIAEGYSVSREKKESFPLTVTSAQKNPTAFYLCASSGTGVTEAFFGQGTRLTVV.